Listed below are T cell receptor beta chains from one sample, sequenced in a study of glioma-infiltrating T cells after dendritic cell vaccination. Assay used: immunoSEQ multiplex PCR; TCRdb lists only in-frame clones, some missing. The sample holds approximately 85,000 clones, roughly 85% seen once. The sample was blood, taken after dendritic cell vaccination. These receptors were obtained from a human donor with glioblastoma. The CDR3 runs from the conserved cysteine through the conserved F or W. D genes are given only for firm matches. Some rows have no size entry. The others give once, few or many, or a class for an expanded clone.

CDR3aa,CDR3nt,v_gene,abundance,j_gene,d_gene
CATSRDPQGGQPQHF,TGTGCCACCAGCAGAGATCCCCAGGGAGGTCAGCCCCAGCATTTT,TRBV15,-,TRBJ1-5,-
CASSFRDTAWTQYF,TGTGCCAGCAGCTTCCGGGACACGGCCTGGACCCAGTACTTC,TRBV9,-,TRBJ2-5,-
CASRGQLTSGANVLTF,TGCGCCAGCCGGGGTCAGCTAACGTCTGGGGCCAACGTCCTGACTTTC,TRBV5-1,-,TRBJ2-6,-
CASSLWQATYGYTF,TGTGCCAGCAGTTTATGGCAGGCTACCTATGGCTACACCTTC,TRBV28,-,TRBJ1-2,-
CASATGTSGAETQYF,TGTGCCAGCGCTACGGGGACTAGCGGGGCGGAGACCCAGTACTTC,TRBV6-1,once,TRBJ2-5,TRBD2
CASSVGGGATDTQYF,TGTGCCAGCAGCGTAGGGGGCGGGGCCACAGATACGCAGTATTTT,TRBV9,-,TRBJ2-3,-
CASRTSHKYNEKLFF,TGTGCCAGTAGGACATCGCACAAGTATAATGAAAAACTGTTTTTT,TRBV19,-,TRBJ1-4,-
CASSLGQVYEQYF,TGTGCCAGCTCACTGGGACAGGTCTACGAGCAGTACTTC,TRBV18,-,TRBJ2-7,TRBD1
CASSVDVAGGPLEQYF,TGTGCCAGCAGCGTAGATGTGGCGGGAGGGCCTCTCGAGCAGTACTTC,TRBV9,-,TRBJ2-7,TRBD2
CIEPQGPYGYTF,TGCATCGAACCACAGGGCCCCTATGGCTACACCTTC,TRBV29-1,-,TRBJ1-2,-
CASSFLGGTPYEQYF,TGTGCCAGCAGTTTCCTGGGAGGGACCCCCTACGAGCAGTACTTC,TRBV27,once,TRBJ2-7,TRBD2
CASSYGGSPWPQHF,TGTGCCAGCAGTTACGGCGGCAGCCCCTGGCCCCAGCATTTT,TRBV6-6,-,TRBJ1-5,-
CAWSVNKGGRNEKLFF,TGTGCCTGGAGTGTAAACAAGGGAGGACGAAATGAAAAACTGTTTTTT,TRBV30,-,TRBJ1-4,-
CASSQVRTSNNEQFF,TGCGCCAGCAGCCAAGTACGGACTAGCAACAATGAGCAGTTCTTC,TRBV4-1,-,TRBJ2-1,TRBD2
CASSLVRGWFEQFF,TGTGCCAGCAGCTTGGTTCGGGGATGGTTTGAGCAGTTCTTC,TRBV7-9,once,TRBJ2-1,-
CATSRDRSIGSPLHF,TGTGCCACCAGCAGAGACAGGTCTATAGGTTCACCCCTCCACTTT,TRBV15,once,TRBJ1-6,-
CASSLRNGRPNQPPGAHTQYF,TGTGCCAGCAGTTTACGGAATGGGCGACCGAACCAGCCCCCCGGCGCGCATACGCAGTATTTT,TRBV27,-,TRBJ2-3,-
CASSVKRENNEQFF,TGTGCCAGCAGCGTCAAAAGGGAGAACAATGAGCAGTTCTTC,TRBV7-9,-,TRBJ2-1,-
CASSEYRGGRETQYF,TGTGCCAGCAGTGAATATCGGGGGGGGCGAGAGACCCAGTACTTC,TRBV25-1,-,TRBJ2-5,TRBD2
CASSLVRGILGDTQYF,TGTGCCAGCAGCTTAGTCCGCGGGATCCTTGGGGATACGCAGTATTTT,TRBV7-2,-,TRBJ2-3,-
CASSKGTANEKLFF,TGTGCCAGTAGTAAGGGGACAGCTAATGAAAAACTGTTTTTT,TRBV19,once,TRBJ1-4,TRBD1
CASSAYRASQPQHF,TGTGCCAGCAGTGCCTACAGGGCTTCTCAGCCCCAGCATTTT,TRBV27,-,TRBJ1-5,-
CASSSPGQGQISLHF,TGTGCCAGCTCATCTCCGGGACAGGGTCAGATATCCCTCCACTTT,TRBV18,-,TRBJ1-6,TRBD1
CASSLQAGDPQHF,TGTGCCAGCAGTTTACAGGCTGGGGATCCCCAGCATTTT,TRBV6-4,-,TRBJ1-5,-
CASRGQPNTEAFF,TGTGCCAGCAGAGGACAGCCGAACACTGAAGCTTTCTTT,TRBV7-3,-,TRBJ1-1,-
CASRSGASGNTIYF,TGTGCCAGCAGGTCAGGGGCCTCTGGAAACACCATATATTTT,TRBV6-5,-,TRBJ1-3,-
CASSPGGLPTSYGYTF,TGTGCCAGCAGCCCCGGGGGACTGCCAACTAGCTATGGCTACACCTTC,TRBV5-4,-,TRBJ1-2,-
CASSIPWTSDNEQFF,TGTGCCAGTAGTATCCCTTGGACTAGCGACAATGAGCAGTTCTTC,TRBV19,-,TRBJ2-1,TRBD2
CASSEGPGGLYGYTF,TGTGCCAGCAGTGAAGGACCAGGGGGGCTCTATGGCTACACCTTC,TRBV6-4,-,TRBJ1-2,TRBD1
CASSEYASQTAQYF,TGTGCCAGCAGTGAATACGCTAGCCAGACGGCGCAGTACTTC,TRBV6-1,-,TRBJ2-7,-
CSARGQETQYF,TGCAGTGCTAGGGGGCAGGAGACCCAGTACTTC,TRBV20-1,-,TRBJ2-5,-
CASSSPRRDSPWNEQYF,TGTGCCAGCAGCAGCCCACGACGGGACTCCCCGTGGAATGAGCAGTACTTC,TRBV7-9,once,TRBJ2-7,-
CASSLGPAGETQYF,TGTGCCAGCAGCTTAGGCCCCGCGGGTGAGACCCAGTACTTC,TRBV13,-,TRBJ2-5,-
CASSIESRGYGYTF,TGCGCCAGCAGCATCGAAAGCCGGGGCTATGGCTACACCTTC,TRBV5-1,-,TRBJ1-2,-
CASSSGTSGGGPLNEQFF,TGTGCCAGCAGCTCCGGGACTAGCGGGGGGGGCCCCCTCAATGAGCAGTTCTTC,TRBV9,-,TRBJ2-1,TRBD2
CASSTRQQGNEKLFF,TGTGCCAGCAGTACCAGACAGCAGGGGAATGAAAAACTGTTTTTT,TRBV27,-,TRBJ1-4,-
CSVAPGQRLKETQYF,TGCAGCGTGGCACCGGGACAGAGACTAAAAGAGACCCAGTACTTC,TRBV29-1,-,TRBJ2-5,TRBD1
CASSPRQEGTEAFF,TGTGCCAGCAGCCCTCGACAGGAAGGGACTGAAGCTTTCTTT,TRBV5-4,-,TRBJ1-1,-
CASSSEAGRGGDTQYF,TGTGCCAGCAGCTCAGAGGCGGGACGGGGGGGAGATACGCAGTATTTT,TRBV7-8,-,TRBJ2-3,TRBD2
CASSAGNREAKNIQYF,TGTGCCAGCAGTGCCGGGAACAGGGAGGCCAAAAACATTCAGTACTTC,TRBV7-9,-,TRBJ2-4,-
CASSLALGTGNEQFF,TGCGCCAGCAGCTTGGCCCTGGGGACAGGCAATGAGCAGTTCTTC,TRBV5-1,-,TRBJ2-1,TRBD1
CASSLRTSGANVLTF,TGTGCCAGCAGTTTACGTACAAGTGGGGCCAACGTCCTGACTTTC,TRBV27,-,TRBJ2-6,-
CASSFGELRNTGELFF,TGCGCCAGCAGCTTTGGGGAGCTCCGGAACACCGGGGAGCTGTTTTTT,TRBV5-1,-,TRBJ2-2,-
CASSLGLAGGPYSEQFF,TGTGCCAGCAGTTTAGGACTAGCGGGAGGGCCGTACAGTGAGCAGTTCTTC,TRBV27,-,TRBJ2-1,TRBD2
CASSLGRGGRAGETQYF,TGTGCCAGCAGTTTGGGTAGGGGCGGGAGGGCCGGGGAGACCCAGTACTTC,TRBV27,few,TRBJ2-5,TRBD2
CASSLGLYNEQFF,TGTGCCAGCAGCTTGGGTCTGTACAATGAGCAGTTCTTC,TRBV5-5,few,TRBJ2-1,-